A single sample is the source of the 11 T cell receptor beta chains below, sequenced in a study of blood T cell repertoires in COVID-19. Generated by immunoSEQ multiplex PCR, the TCRdb table keeps only in-frame clones and is missing some. The sample contains 54,000 or so clones, roughly 87% of which appear only once. Material: peripheral blood. These receptor sequences come from a woman aged 60-75 years with acute or convalescent COVID-19.

The chain recombines TRBV6-5 with TRBJ1-2, with D perhaps matching TRBD1 (6 bases). The CDR3 consists of 14 residues. CDR1 is MNHEY, CDR2 SVGAGI, per germline. V was shortened by 6 bases and J by 3 bases, with 14 bases between the two germline ends. CDR3 coding DNA: TGTGCCAGCAGCCCCCGTGGGGGCGACTATGGCTACACCTTC. Its protein is CASSPRGGDYGYTF.

The chain recombines TRBV28 with TRBJ2-7, with D hard to call. V lost 5 bases and J 3 bases, leaving 14 bases between the germline ends. CDR1 is MDHEN and CDR2 is SYDVKM in the germline V gene. The CDR3 has 14 residues. The CDR3 sequence: CASSPPPTVYEQYF. The CDR3 DNA sequence: TGTGCCAGCAGTCCCCCGCCTACAGTCTACGAGCAGTACTTC.

The V and J genes are TRBV6-1 and TRBJ2-1; 8 nucleotides agree with TRBD2. V dropped 4 bases and J dropped 6; count of bases not matched to a gene: 11. There are 16 residues in the CDR3. Germline CDR1 is MNHNS and CDR2 is SASEGT. CDR3 amino acids: CASSGLGTSGLNEQFF. The CDR3 DNA reads as TGTGCCAGCAGTGGGCTCGGCACTAGCGGCCTCAATGAGCAGTTCTTC.

This chain uses TRBV30 with TRBJ2-2; D call uncertain. V lost 0 bases and J lost 6, with 8 bases in between. This CDR3 is built from 13 residues. From germline, CDR1 is GTSNPN and CDR2 SVGIG (reference sequence). CDR3 DNA: TGTGCCTGGAGTGTACAGAGAGCCGGGGAGCTGTTTTTT. Protein: CAWSVQRAGELFF.

The chain couples TRBV10-2 to TRBJ1-5; possibly TRBD1 for D (5 bases). The V end lost 4 bases, the J end lost 2 bases, and 6 bases lay between the germline ends. CDR3 length: 13 residues. Per the germline V gene, CDR1 is WSHSY and CDR2 is SAAADI. CDR3 sequence reads: CASSVQGNQPQHF. In DNA, the CDR3 is TGCGCCAGCAGTGTACAGGGCAATCAGCCCCAGCATTTT.

Written as DNA, the CDR3 is TGTGCCAGCAGCCTCACTAGAATCCCTAATGAGCAGTTCTTC. This sequence encodes CASSLTRIPNEQFF. This sequence joins TRBV3-1 (or the pseudogene TRBV3-2) and TRBJ2-1; possibly TRBD2 for D (5 bases). Looked up from germline, CDR1 is LGHDT and CDR2 is YNNKEL (reference sequence). Trimming removed 4 bases at V and 7 bases at J, with 14 bases between. The CDR3 sequence is 14 residues long.

The V call is TRBV3-1 (or the pseudogene TRBV3-2), the J call TRBJ2-6; a weak D match, TRBD2 (6 bases). The ends were cut back, 2 bases at V and 0 bases at J, with 11 bases in the middle. Germline CDR1 LGHDT, CDR2 YNNKEL (reference sequence). CDR3 length: 17 residues. The chain's CDR3 is CASSQTGRSSGANVLTF. CDR3 in DNA: TGTGCCAGCAGCCAAACGGGGAGGAGCTCTGGGGCCAACGTCCTGACTTTC.

This clone has a handful of counts. The genes are TRBV28 and TRBJ1-3; no clear D gene. The CDR3 covers 14 residues. Germline V CDR1 and CDR2: MDHEN, SYDVKM. V gave up 2 bases and J gave up 8 bases, with 13 bases separating them. CDR3 sequence: CASSLRVRVDTIYF. Written as DNA, the CDR3 is TGTGCCAGCAGTTTAAGGGTGAGGGTGGACACCATATATTTT.

The chain joins TRBV25-1 to TRBJ1-1; TRBD1 agrees at 7 bases. The CDR3 extends over 13 amino acids. The V and J ends lost 7 bases and 10 bases, in that order; junction bases with no gene match: 12. Germline lookup yields CDR1 MGHDK and CDR2 SYGVNS. The CDR3 nucleotides are TGTGCCAGCACTCGACAGGGACGGAGCGGAGCTTTCTTT. Protein sequence: CASTRQGRSGAFF.

The chain combines TRBV10-1 with TRBJ1-3, with D hard to call. CDR1 and CDR2 (germline): WNHNN, SYGVQD (reference sequence). CDR3 size: 15 residues. V was clipped by 3 bases and J by 2 bases, with 11 bases between them. The DNA for the CDR3 is TGCGCCAGCAGTGACGAGGCTTTCCCTGGAAACACCATATATTTT. It encodes CASSDEAFPGNTIYF.

This clone came up a few times. CDR3 residues: CASSISQTRTNQPQHF. The CDR3 DNA is TGTGCCAGTAGTATCTCGCAGACAAGGACAAATCAGCCCCAGCATTTT. This chain links TRBV19 with TRBJ1-5; maybe TRBD1 (5 bases). V lost 3 bases to trimming and J lost 4 bases, with 16 bases between them. From germline, CDR1 is LNHDA and CDR2 SQIVND (reference sequence). This CDR3 comprises 16 residues. Combining the CDR3 with reference TRBV19 and TRBJ1-5 gives the whole variable domain DGGITQSPKYLFRKEGQNVTLSCEQNLNHDAMYWYRQDPGQGLRLIYYSQIVNDFQKGDIAEGYSVSREKKESFPLTVTSAQKNPTAFYLCASSISQTRTNQPQHFGDGTRLSIL.